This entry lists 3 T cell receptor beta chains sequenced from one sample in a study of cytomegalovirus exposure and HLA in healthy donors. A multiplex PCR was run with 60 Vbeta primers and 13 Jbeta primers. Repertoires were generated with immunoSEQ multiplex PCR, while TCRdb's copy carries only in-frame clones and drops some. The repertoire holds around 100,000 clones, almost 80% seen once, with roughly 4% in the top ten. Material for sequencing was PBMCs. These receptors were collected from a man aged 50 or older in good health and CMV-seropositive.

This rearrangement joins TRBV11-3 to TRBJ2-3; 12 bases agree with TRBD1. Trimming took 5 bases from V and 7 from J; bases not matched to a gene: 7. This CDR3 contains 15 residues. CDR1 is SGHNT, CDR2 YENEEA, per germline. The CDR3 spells CASSAGTGGSYTQYF. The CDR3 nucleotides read TGTGCCAGCAGCGCAGGGACAGGGGGCAGTTATACGCAGTATTTT.

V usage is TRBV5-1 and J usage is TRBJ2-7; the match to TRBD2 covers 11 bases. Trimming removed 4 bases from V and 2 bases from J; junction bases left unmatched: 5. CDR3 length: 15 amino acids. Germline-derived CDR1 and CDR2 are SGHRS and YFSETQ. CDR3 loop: CASSRGTSGTYEQYF. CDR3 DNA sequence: TGCGCCAGCAGCCGCGGGACTAGCGGTACCTACGAGCAGTACTTC.

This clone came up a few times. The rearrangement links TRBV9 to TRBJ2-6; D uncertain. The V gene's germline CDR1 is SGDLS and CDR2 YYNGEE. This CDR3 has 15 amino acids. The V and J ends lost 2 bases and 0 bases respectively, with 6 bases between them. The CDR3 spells CASSVQLSGANVLTF. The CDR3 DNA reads TGTGCCAGCAGCGTTCAACTCTCTGGGGCCAACGTCCTGACTTTC.